These 9 T cell receptor beta chains originate from one sample sequenced in a study of cytomegalovirus exposure and HLA in healthy donors. PCR employed 60 Vbeta and 13 Jbeta primers. Sequenced by immunoSEQ multiplex PCR; TCRdb stores in-frame clones only, minus some. The table records roughly 99,000 clones, around two thirds of them present only once. Sequences were obtained from PBMCs. The source of these receptors is a woman aged 40 to 50 in good health and CMV-seropositive.

This clone has a single count. This chain uses TRBV19 with TRBJ2-3; D gene ambiguous. Germline-derived CDR1 and CDR2 are LNHDA and SQIVND (reference sequence). Trimming cost V 6 bases and J 0 bases, with 10 bases left between them. This CDR3 has 14 amino acids. The CDR3 here is CASREEKSTDTQYF. The CDR3 DNA is TGTGCCAGTAGAGAAGAGAAGAGCACAGATACGCAGTATTTT.

This sequence joins TRBV7-9 and TRBJ1-1; the D gene is possibly TRBD1 (5 bases). The length of the CDR3 is 14 residues. V lost 4 bases and J lost 9, with 18 bases in between. The germline V gene encodes CDR1 SEHNR and CDR2 FQNEAQ (reference sequence). Here the CDR3 DNA reads TGTGCCAGCAGCTCCTTTACAGGTCAGGTTAAAGCTTTCTTT. It specifies CASSSFTGQVKAFF.

The gene calls are TRBV30 and TRBJ1-6; D is unresolved. CDR1 GTSNPN and CDR2 SVGIG come from the germline V gene (reference sequence). The CDR3 runs 12 residues. V lost 8 bases and J 0 bases, leaving 5 bases between the germline ends. DNA for the CDR3: TGTGCCCGAGGCTCCTATAATTCACCCCTCCACTTT. It translates to CARGSYNSPLHF. The complete variable domain, with remaining parts taken from reference TRBV30 and TRBJ1-6, reads SQTIHQWPATLVQPVGSPLSLECTVEGTSNPNLYWYRQAAGRGLQLLFYSVGIGQISSEVPQNLSASRPQDRQFILSSKKLLLSDSGFYLCARGSYNSPLHFGNGTRLTVT.

The chain joins TRBV5-1 to TRBJ1-6; 7 bases map to TRBD1. J gave up 4 bases and V 3 bases, and 1 base lay outside the gene matches. The CDR3 contains 14 residues. Germline V lookup: CDR1 SGHRS, CDR2 YFSETQ. CDR3 region: CASSSQGYNSPLHF. DNA of the CDR3: TGCGCCAGCAGCTCACAGGGGTATAATTCACCCCTCCACTTT.

The rearrangement links TRBV7-3 to TRBJ1-4; D is undetermined. The ends were cut back, 5 bases at V and 8 bases at J, with 18 bases in the middle. The CDR3 loop spans 15 amino acids. The V gene's germline CDR1 is SGHTA and CDR2 FQGTGA. The CDR3 spells CASSLTGGFGEKLFF. CDR3 nucleotide sequence: TGTGCCAGCAGCCTCACGGGAGGGTTTGGAGAAAAACTGTTTTTT.

The chain has TRBV4-2 and TRBJ1-4; D might be TRBD1 (5 bases). CDR1 and CDR2 (germline): LGHNA, YNFKEQ. The V end was cut by 4 bases, the J end by 8 bases, with 20 bases between. The CDR3 consists of 16 residues. CDR3 in amino acids: CASSRPAQGGNEKLFF. The CDR3 DNA is TGTGCCAGCAGCCGCCCCGCGCAGGGTGGAAACGAAAAACTGTTTTTT.

The chain combines TRBV5-1 with TRBJ1-2; 10 bases align to TRBD1. The V segment lost 4 bases and the J segment 8 bases; nucleotides outside the gene matches: 11. CDR3 length: 15 residues. The germline gives CDR1 SGHRS, CDR2 YFSETQ. This chain's CDR3 is CASSPNGGTGVGYTF. The CDR3 DNA reads TGCGCCAGCAGCCCGAACGGAGGGACAGGGGTGGGCTACACCTTC.

The genes are TRBV5-1 and TRBJ1-1, with a tentative D call TRBD1 (6 bases). This CDR3 comprises 13 residues. Germline V lookup: CDR1 SGHRS, CDR2 YFSETQ. V shed 4 bases and J shed 2 bases, with 9 bases lying between them. CDR3 amino acids: CASSLTGNTEAFF. CDR3 nucleotide sequence: TGCGCCAGCAGCCTGACAGGCAACACTGAAGCTTTCTTT.

The chain links TRBV5-5 to TRBJ1-2; D call uncertain. Per germline, CDR1 SGHKS and CDR2 YYEKEE (reference sequence). The CDR3 is 14 residues long. The V gene lost 0 bases and the J gene lost 0 bases, with 6 bases spanning the gap. The DNA of the CDR3 is TGTGCCAGCAGCTTGGACGGTGCTAACTATGGCTACACCTTC. Translated, it gives CASSLDGANYGYTF.